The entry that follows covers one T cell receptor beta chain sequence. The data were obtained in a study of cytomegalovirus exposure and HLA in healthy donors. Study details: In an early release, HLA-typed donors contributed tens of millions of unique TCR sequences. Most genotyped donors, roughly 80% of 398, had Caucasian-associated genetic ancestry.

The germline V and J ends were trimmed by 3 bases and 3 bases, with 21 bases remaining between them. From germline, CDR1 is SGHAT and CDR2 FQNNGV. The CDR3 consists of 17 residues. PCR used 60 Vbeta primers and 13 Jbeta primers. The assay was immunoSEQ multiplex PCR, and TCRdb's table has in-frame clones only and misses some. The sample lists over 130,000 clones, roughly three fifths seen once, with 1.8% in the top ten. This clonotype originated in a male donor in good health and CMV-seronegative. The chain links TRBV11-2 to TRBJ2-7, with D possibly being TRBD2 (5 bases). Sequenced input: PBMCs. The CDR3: CASSLSGFGVINYEQYF. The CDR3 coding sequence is TGTGCCAGCAGCTTGTCGGGTTTCGGGGTGATTAACTACGAGCAGTACTTC. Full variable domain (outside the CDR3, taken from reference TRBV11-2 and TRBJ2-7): EAGVAQSPRYKIIEKRQSVAFWCNPISGHATLYWYQQILGQGPKLLIQFQNNGVVDDSQLPKDRFSAERLKGVDSTLKIQPAKLEDSAVYLCASSLSGFGVINYEQYFGPGTRLTVT.